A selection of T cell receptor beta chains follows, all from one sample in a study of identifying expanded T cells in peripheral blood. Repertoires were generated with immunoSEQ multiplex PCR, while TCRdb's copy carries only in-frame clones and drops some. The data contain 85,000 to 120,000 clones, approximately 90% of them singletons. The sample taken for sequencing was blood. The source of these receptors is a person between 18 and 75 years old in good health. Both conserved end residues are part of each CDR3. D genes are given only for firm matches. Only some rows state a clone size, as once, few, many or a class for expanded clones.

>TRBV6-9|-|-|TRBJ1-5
CASSARQGNQPQHF
TGTGCCAGCAGTGCCAGACAGGGCAATCAGCCCCAGCATTTT
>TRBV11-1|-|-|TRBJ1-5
CASSPDGYSNQPQHF
TGTGCCAGCAGCCCGGACGGCTATAGCAATCAGCCCCAGCATTTT
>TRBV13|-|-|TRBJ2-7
CASSFDSRYEQYF
TGTGCCAGCAGCTTCGACAGCCGGTACGAGCAGTACTTC
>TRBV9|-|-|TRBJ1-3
CASSVEGQRTIYF
TGTGCCAGCAGCGTAGAGGGCCAAAGAACCATATATTTT
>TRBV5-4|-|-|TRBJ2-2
CASSPRGGYTGELFF
TGTGCCAGCAGCCCTCGAGGGGGGTACACCGGGGAGCTGTTTTTT
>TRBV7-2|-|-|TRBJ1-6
CASSLVGGQNNSPLHF
TGTGCCAGCAGCTTAGTCGGAGGCCAGAATAATTCACCCCTCCACTTT
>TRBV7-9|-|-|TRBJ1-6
CASSSQRAYNSPLHF
TGTGCCAGCAGCTCTCAGCGGGCCTATAATTCACCCCTCCACTTT
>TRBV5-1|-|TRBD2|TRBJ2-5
CASSLGTSKETQYF
TGCGCCAGCAGCTTGGGGACTAGCAAAGAGACCCAGTACTTC
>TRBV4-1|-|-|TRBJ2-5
CASSQEGSKETQYF
TGCGCCAGCAGCCAAGAGGGATCCAAAGAGACCCAGTACTTC
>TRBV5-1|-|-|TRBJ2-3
CASRTGSPDTQYF
TGCGCCAGCAGGACAGGTAGCCCAGATACGCAGTATTTT
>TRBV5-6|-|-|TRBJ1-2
CASSLEGGSSYGYTF
TGTGCCAGCAGCTTGGAAGGGGGGAGTTCCTATGGCTACACCTTC
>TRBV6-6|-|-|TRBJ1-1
CASSYQRDTEAFF
TGTGCCAGCAGTTACCAGCGAGACACTGAAGCTTTCTTT
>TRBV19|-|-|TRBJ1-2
CASKNAGLLYGYTF
TGTGCCAGTAAAAACGCCGGCTTACTATATGGCTACACCTTC
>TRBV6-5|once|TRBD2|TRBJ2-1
CASSYEAGDWNEQFF
TGTGCCAGCAGTTACGAAGCGGGAGATTGGAATGAGCAGTTCTTC
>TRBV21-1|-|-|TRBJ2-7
CASISGDRGWEQYF
TGTGCCAGCATCTCCGGAGACAGGGGGTGGGAGCAGTACTTC
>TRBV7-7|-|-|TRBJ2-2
CASSLGIGELFF
TGTGCCAGCAGCTTGGGGATCGGGGAGCTGTTTTTT
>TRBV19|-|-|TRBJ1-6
CASSLHRGAINSPLHF
TGTGCCAGTAGTCTACATCGGGGGGCGATTAATTCACCCCTCCACTTT
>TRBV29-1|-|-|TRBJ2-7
CSAGRGDYEQYF
TGCAGCGCGGGGAGAGGGGACTACGAGCAGTACTTC
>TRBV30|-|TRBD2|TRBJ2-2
CACRLAGNTGELFF
TGTGCCTGCCGACTAGCGGGGAACACCGGGGAGCTGTTTTTT
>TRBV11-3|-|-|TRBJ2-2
CASSFRGGGTGELFF
TGTGCCAGCAGCTTTCGCGGGGGCGGGACCGGGGAGCTGTTTTTT
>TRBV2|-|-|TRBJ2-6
CASSLKVAGANVLTF
TGTGCCAGCTCCCTAAAGGTAGCTGGGGCCAACGTCCTGACTTTC